Shown below are 23 T cell receptor beta chains from a single sample sequenced in a study of blood T cell repertoires in COVID-19. Using immunoSEQ multiplex PCR, the repertoire was profiled, and TCRdb retains in-frame clones only, with some absent. The profile shows some 180,000 clones, about four fifths of them singletons. The sequencing input was peripheral blood. These receptors were collected from a woman in her forties with COVID-19, enrolled during active disease.

This chain connects TRBV13 to TRBJ2-7, with 12 nucleotides matching TRBD1. After removal of 2 bases from V and 5 bases from J, the junction contained 4 bases not matched to a gene. CDR1 is PRHDT, CDR2 FYEKMQ, per germline (reference sequence). The CDR3 loop spans 15 amino acids. The CDR3 loop is CASSLRDRGHDEQYV. CDR3 sequence (DNA): TGTGCCAGCAGCTTAAGGGACAGGGGGCATGACGAGCAGTACGTC.

This sequence joins TRBV27 and TRBJ1-1, with a possible D match to TRBD1 (5 bases). The CDR3 is 16 residues long. Germline CDR1 MNHEY, CDR2 SMNVEV (reference sequence). The V end lost 2 bases, the J end lost 0 bases, and 13 bases lay between the germline ends. CDR3 bases: TGTGCCAGCAGTTTACTCCCCCAGGGTATGAACACTGAAGCTTTCTTT. The encoded protein is CASSLLPQGMNTEAFF.

The CDR3 bases are TGTGCCAGCAGCCAAGGAGGGGGTGGCAATCAGCCCCAGCATTTT. Residues: CASSQGGGGNQPQHF. The chain has TRBV3-1 (or the pseudogene TRBV3-2) and TRBJ1-5; a weak D match, TRBD1 (6 bases). V gave up 1 base and J gave up 2 bases, with 9 bases separating them. This CDR3 comprises 15 residues. CDR1 is LGHDT and CDR2 is YNNKEL in the germline V gene (reference sequence).

This sequence joins TRBV5-1 and TRBJ2-3; 7 bases agree with TRBD2. V lost 2 bases to trimming and J lost 0 bases; unmatched junction nucleotides: 3. Germline V gives CDR1 SGHRS, CDR2 YFSETQ. This CDR3 contains 15 residues. The CDR3 DNA reads TGCGCCAGCAGCTTAAGCGGGGCTAGCACAGATACGCAGTATTTT. Amino acid sequence: CASSLSGASTDTQYF.

This clone is a singleton in its sample. V usage is TRBV2 and J usage is TRBJ2-2; the D gene is possibly TRBD2 (6 bases). Germline V CDR1 and CDR2: SNHLY, FYNNEI. There are 16 residues in the CDR3. Trimming took off 6 bases at V and 3 bases at J, with 17 bases between the two ends. For the CDR3, the DNA is TGTGCCAGCAGCCCAACGGGGGAAATAGACACCGGGGAGCTGTTTTTT. This gives the protein CASSPTGEIDTGELFF.

V gene TRBV7-8 combines with J gene TRBJ2-3; TRBD2 might be the D (6 bases). Germline V lookup: CDR1 SGHVS, CDR2 FQNEAQ. V was cut by 3 bases and J by 0 bases, with 7 bases left in between. The CDR3 has 14 amino acids. This CDR3 reads CASSFAGSTDTQYF. CDR3 DNA sequence: TGTGCCAGCAGCTTCGCGGGGAGCACAGATACGCAGTATTTT.

The chain carries TRBV7-9 and TRBJ1-1; D is possibly TRBD1 (5 bases). This CDR3 contains 13 residues. V gave up 6 bases and J gave up 1 base, with 9 bases separating them. Germline V CDR1 and CDR2: SEHNR, FQNEAQ (reference sequence). As DNA, the CDR3 is TGTGCCAGCAGACCAACAGGGAACACTGAAGCTTTCTTT. Amino acids: CASRPTGNTEAFF. Based on the CDR3 plus reference TRBV7-9 and TRBJ1-1, the full variable domain is DTGVSQNPRHKITKRGQNVTFRCDPISEHNRLYWYRQTLGQGPEFLTYFQNEAQLEKSRLLSDRFSAERPKGSFSTLEIQRTEQGDSAMYLCASRPTGNTEAFFGQGTRLTVV.

The V call is TRBV27, the J call TRBJ2-1; a weak D match, TRBD1 (6 bases). CDR1 and CDR2 from the germline V gene are MNHEY and SMNVEV (reference sequence). The V end lost 2 bases, the J end lost 0 bases, and 8 bases lay between the germline ends. This CDR3 is built from 15 residues. This chain's CDR3 is CASSLDRSSYNEQFF. The CDR3 DNA follows: TGTGCCAGCAGTTTAGACAGGTCCTCCTACAATGAGCAGTTCTTC.

The rearrangement links TRBV6-6 to TRBJ1-4; TRBD1 matches at 8 bases. With 6 bases clipped from V and 6 bases from J, the junction kept 12 bases outside the gene matches. The CDR3 covers 16 residues. In germline, CDR1 is MNHNY, CDR2 SVGAGI (reference sequence). The CDR3 DNA reads as TGTGCCAGCAGGTTCGGACAGGGAATAGGTGATGAAAAACTGTTTTTT. It is translated as CASRFGQGIGDEKLFF.

The table lists this clone with a few counts. V usage is TRBV27 and J usage is TRBJ2-7; D not resolved. The V end lost 0 bases, the J end lost 0 bases, and 3 bases lay between the germline ends. This CDR3 comprises 13 residues. CDR1 and CDR2 (germline): MNHEY, SMNVEV (reference sequence). Here the CDR3 reads CASSLSNSYEQYV. The CDR3 nucleotides read TGTGCCAGCAGTTTATCCAACTCCTACGAGCAGTACGTC.

The chain combines TRBV16 with TRBJ2-1, with 8 positions matching TRBD2. CDR1 is KGHSY and CDR2 is FQNENV in the germline V gene. The V and J ends lost 3 bases and 2 bases, in that order; junction bases with no gene match: 6. The CDR3 is made up of 16 amino acids. The CDR3 nucleotides are TGTGCCAGCAGCCACCAGATACTAGCGGCCTACAATGAGCAGTTCTTC. This gives the protein CASSHQILAAYNEQFF.

The gene calls are TRBV11-2 and TRBJ1-2; no clear D gene. Looked up from germline, CDR1 is SGHAT and CDR2 is FQNNGV. The ends were cut back, 5 bases at V and 5 bases at J, with 12 bases in the middle. The CDR3 is 13 amino acids. This CDR3 reads CASSHTRLYGYTF. DNA of the CDR3: TGTGCCAGCAGCCATACCAGACTATATGGCTACACCTTC.

The J gene is TRBJ2-7, the V gene TRBV5-6; D unresolved. In germline, CDR1 is SGHDT, CDR2 YYEEEE. V was trimmed by 7 bases and J by 2 bases, leaving 13 bases between them. CDR3 length: 13 amino acids. In DNA, the CDR3 is TGTGCCAGCCAACGGTCTAGTCCCTACGAGCAGTACTTC. Translating it yields CASQRSSPYEQYF.

The CDR3 here is CASSSSGAQDEQFF. Here the CDR3 DNA reads TGTGCCAGCAGCTCTAGCGGTGCCCAGGATGAGCAGTTCTTC. The chain recombines TRBV7-3 with TRBJ2-1; 7 bases match TRBD2. CDR1 is SGHTA and CDR2 is FQGTGA in the germline V gene. This CDR3 has 14 residues. Losses at the gene ends were 4 bases for V and 8 bases for J; bases not matched to a gene: 8. The entire variable domain, with the rest obtained from reference TRBV7-3 and TRBJ2-1, is as follows: GAGVSQTPSNKVTEKGKYVELRCDPISGHTALYWYRQSLGQGPEFLIYFQGTGAADDSGLPNDRFFAVRPEGSVSTLKIQRTERGDSAVYLCASSSSGAQDEQFFGPGTRLTVL.

This chain uses TRBV5-4 with TRBJ2-1, with D possibly TRBD2 on 6 matching bases. The CDR3 is 15 amino acids. Germline CDR1 is SGHNT and CDR2 is YYREEE (reference sequence). V was shortened by 5 bases and J by 0 bases, with 12 bases between the two germline ends. CDR3 protein: CASSSGGVSYNEQFF. DNA of the CDR3: TGTGCCAGCAGTTCCGGGGGAGTCTCCTACAATGAGCAGTTCTTC.

The V call is TRBV30, the J call TRBJ2-1; D gene ambiguous. Deletions cut 0 bases from V and 1 base from J, with 13 bases between. Germline V lookup: CDR1 GTSNPN, CDR2 SVGIG (reference sequence). This CDR3 region has 16 residues. CDR3 bases: TGTGCCTGGAGTGTACGCTTAACCGGTTCCTACAATGAGCAGTTCTTC. Encoded protein: CAWSVRLTGSYNEQFF.

The genes are TRBV12-3 or TRBV12-4 and TRBJ1-1; D not resolved. Trimming removed 7 bases at V and 1 base at J, with 7 bases between. The CDR3 consists of 12 residues. Here the CDR3 DNA reads TGTGCCAGCACCAGGTGGAACACTGAAGCTTTCTTT. Its translation is CASTRWNTEAFF.

V is TRBV5-5 and J is TRBJ2-1, with 14 bases aligning to TRBD2. This CDR3 is 17 amino acids long. The germline V gene encodes CDR1 SGHKS and CDR2 YYEKEE (reference sequence). The V segment lost 4 bases and the J segment 8 bases; nucleotides outside the gene matches: 11. CDR3 in amino acids: CASSEGLAGDGVDEQFF. As DNA, the CDR3 is TGTGCCAGCAGCGAGGGACTAGCGGGAGACGGTGTCGATGAGCAGTTCTTC.

The V and J genes are TRBV7-2 and TRBJ2-1; 7 nucleotides match TRBD1. The CDR3 extends over 14 amino acids. V gave up 7 bases and J gave up 9 bases; unmatched junction bases: 12. Germline CDR1 reads SGHTA; CDR2 reads FQGNSA. The CDR3 region has the DNA TGTGCCAGCATCAACATGAAGACAGGGCCTGAGCAGTTCTTC. Protein sequence: CASINMKTGPEQFF.

CDR3 amino acids: CASSFSPSGNYEQYF. CDR3 sequence (DNA): TGTGCCAGCAGTTTCTCCCCTTCGGGGAACTACGAGCAGTACTTC. The chain is built from TRBV27 and TRBJ2-7, with D perhaps TRBD2 (5 bases). Germline V gives CDR1 MNHEY, CDR2 SMNVEV (reference sequence). V lost 3 bases and J 3 bases, leaving 15 bases between the germline ends. The CDR3 consists of 15 residues.

This chain uses TRBV5-4 with TRBJ1-1; D possibly corresponds to TRBD1 (6 bases). Germline CDR1 is SGHNT and CDR2 is YYREEE (reference sequence). The germline V and J ends were trimmed by 2 bases and 8 bases, with 10 bases remaining between them. The CDR3 sequence is 12 residues long. The CDR3 nucleotides are TGTGCCAGCAGCTTTCGGCAGGGGGAAGCTTTCTTT. It encodes CASSFRQGEAFF.

The chain couples TRBV3-1 (or the pseudogene TRBV3-2) to TRBJ1-3; D call uncertain. V gave up 2 bases and J gave up 0 bases, with 8 bases separating them. CDR1 LGHDT and CDR2 YNNKEL come from the germline V gene (reference sequence). CDR3 size: 15 residues. CDR3 region: CASSQRGPSGNTIYF. The CDR3 DNA follows: TGTGCCAGCAGCCAACGGGGTCCCTCTGGAAACACCATATATTTT.

V usage is TRBV19 and J usage is TRBJ1-5; TRBD1 aligns across 10 bases. V was clipped by 5 bases and J by 4 bases; unmatched bases: 2. Germline CDR1 reads LNHDA; CDR2 reads SQIVND (reference sequence). This CDR3 is built from 14 residues. The CDR3 bases are TGTGCCAGTAGTTCGGGACAGGGGAATCAGCCCCAGCATTTT. This sequence encodes CASSSGQGNQPQHF.